This entry is about one TCR beta chain. This entry comes from a study of blood T cell repertoires in COVID-19. Looking at the study overall: Researchers got acute and convalescent COVID-19 samples from the United States, Italy and Spain. In each case, the material was cDNA or gDNA derived from T cells, B-cell-depleted T cells, or PBMCs.

In the original processing: From reference gene primer amplification, estimates of nucleated cell counts were derived. Sequenced by immunoSEQ multiplex PCR; TCRdb stores in-frame clones only, minus some. V and J calls and clone size are those listed in that table; D and trimming were worked out from the DNA. The data hold just under 30,000 clones, with about nine tenths observed a single time. Germline V CDR1 and CDR2: SGHVS, FQNEAQ. The ends were cut back, 2 bases at V and 4 bases at J, with 7 bases in the middle. The CDR3 runs 13 residues. The sequencing input was peripheral blood. The clonotype was recovered from a human donor with active COVID-19. The donor label of this sample is uncertain. The chain employs TRBV7-8 and TRBJ2-3; D is ambiguous. The CDR3 DNA sequence: TGTGCCAGCAGCTTACAGCAGGCAGATACGCAGTATTTT. Translation gives CASSLQQADTQYF.